Each of the 6 T cell receptor beta chains below was sequenced from the same sample in a study of shared clonotypes between healthy human individuals. CD8 cells regarded as naive lacked CD45RO, were positively chosen for CCR7, and omitted terminally differentiated effector memory CD45RA+ cells. Libraries were prepared by immunoSEQ multiplex PCR; TCRdb keeps only in-frame clonotypes and omits some of them. The sample includes about 2,100,000 clones, more than 85% seen only once; the top ten take more than 1.5%. The source material was naive CD8+ T cells from PBMCs. The receptors here all came from a young man in good health. Some clones in this sample may be carry-over from other donors' samples.

This chain links TRBV27 with TRBJ2-2; 12 positions agree with TRBD1. The CDR3 loop spans 21 amino acids. The ends lost 2 bases at V and 2 bases at J; junction bases unmatched: 15. Germline V gene data show CDR1 as MNHEY and CDR2 as SMNVEV (reference sequence). CDR3: CASSLEAPGTGGAGNTGELFF. The DNA for the CDR3 is TGTGCCAGCAGTTTAGAAGCGCCCGGGACAGGGGGCGCGGGAAACACCGGGGAGCTGTTTTTT.

The CDR3 nucleotides read TGTGCCTGGAGCGGGGCGAGACTCGAGCAGTACTTC. Translation gives CAWSGARLEQYF. This chain links TRBV30 with TRBJ2-7; D may match TRBD1 or TRBD2 (5 bases each). Looked up from germline, CDR1 is GTSNPN and CDR2 is SVGIG (reference sequence). Trimming took 3 bases from V and 6 from J, leaving 12 bases between them. CDR3 size: 12 residues.

The chain links TRBV2 to TRBJ2-1; 13 nucleotides match TRBD2. The CDR3 length is 14 residues. Germline CDR1 reads SNHLY; CDR2 reads FYNNEI. Trimming removed 7 bases from V and 7 bases from J; junction bases left unmatched: 4. CDR3 sequence reads: CASIGLAGDNEQFF. CDR3 coding DNA: TGTGCCAGCATCGGACTAGCGGGAGATAATGAGCAGTTCTTC. The whole variable domain, remainder taken from reference TRBV2 and TRBJ2-1, is EPEVTQTPSHQVTQMGQEVILRCVPISNHLYFYWYRQILGQKVEFLVSFYNNEISEKSEIFDDQFSVERPDGSNFTLKIRSTKLEDSAMYFCASIGLAGDNEQFFGPGTRLTVL.

V is TRBV27 and J is TRBJ1-1; 11 nucleotides line up with TRBD1. V was clipped by 7 bases and J by 1 base; unmatched bases: 8. CDR1 MNHEY and CDR2 SMNVEV come from the germline V gene (reference sequence). CDR3 size: 16 residues. CDR3 loop: CASKLGQGAGNTEAFF. The DNA for the CDR3 is TGTGCCAGCAAATTAGGACAGGGGGCTGGGAACACTGAAGCTTTCTTT.

This chain joins TRBV4-1 and TRBJ2-2; 8 bases are a match to TRBD2. V gave up 1 base and J gave up 4 bases; unmatched junction bases: 5. Germline V gene lookup returns CDR1 MGHRA and CDR2 YSYEKL. The CDR3 runs 16 residues. CDR3 amino acids: CASSQGGTRITGELFF. For the CDR3, the DNA is TGCGCCAGCAGCCAAGGCGGGACTAGAATCACCGGGGAGCTGTTTTTT.

This chain uses TRBV9 with TRBJ2-1; either TRBD1 or TRBD2 may fit D (5 bases each). Trimming removed 3 bases at V and 4 bases at J, with 11 bases between. The CDR3 has 14 amino acids. Per the germline V gene, CDR1 is SGDLS and CDR2 is YYNGEE. CDR3 region: CASSGEGNYNEQFF. The CDR3 DNA reads as TGTGCCAGCAGCGGCGAGGGGAATTACAATGAGCAGTTCTTC.